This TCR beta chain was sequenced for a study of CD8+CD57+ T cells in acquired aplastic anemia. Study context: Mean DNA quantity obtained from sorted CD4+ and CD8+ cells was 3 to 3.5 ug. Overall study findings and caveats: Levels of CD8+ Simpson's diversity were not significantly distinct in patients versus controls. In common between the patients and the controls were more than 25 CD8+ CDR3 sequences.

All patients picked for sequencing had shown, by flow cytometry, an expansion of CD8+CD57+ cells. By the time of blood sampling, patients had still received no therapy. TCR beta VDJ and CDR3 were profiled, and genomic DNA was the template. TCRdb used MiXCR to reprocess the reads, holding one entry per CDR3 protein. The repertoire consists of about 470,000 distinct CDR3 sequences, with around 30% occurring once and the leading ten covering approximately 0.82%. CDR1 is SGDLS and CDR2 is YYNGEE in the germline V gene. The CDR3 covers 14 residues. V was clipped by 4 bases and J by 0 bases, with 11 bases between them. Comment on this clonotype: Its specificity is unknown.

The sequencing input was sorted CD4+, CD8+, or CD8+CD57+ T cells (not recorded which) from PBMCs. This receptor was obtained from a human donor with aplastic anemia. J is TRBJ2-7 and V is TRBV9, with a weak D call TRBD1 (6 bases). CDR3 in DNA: TGTGCCAGCAGCCTGGGGGCTACCTCCTACGAGCAGTACTTC. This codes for CASSLGATSYEQYF.